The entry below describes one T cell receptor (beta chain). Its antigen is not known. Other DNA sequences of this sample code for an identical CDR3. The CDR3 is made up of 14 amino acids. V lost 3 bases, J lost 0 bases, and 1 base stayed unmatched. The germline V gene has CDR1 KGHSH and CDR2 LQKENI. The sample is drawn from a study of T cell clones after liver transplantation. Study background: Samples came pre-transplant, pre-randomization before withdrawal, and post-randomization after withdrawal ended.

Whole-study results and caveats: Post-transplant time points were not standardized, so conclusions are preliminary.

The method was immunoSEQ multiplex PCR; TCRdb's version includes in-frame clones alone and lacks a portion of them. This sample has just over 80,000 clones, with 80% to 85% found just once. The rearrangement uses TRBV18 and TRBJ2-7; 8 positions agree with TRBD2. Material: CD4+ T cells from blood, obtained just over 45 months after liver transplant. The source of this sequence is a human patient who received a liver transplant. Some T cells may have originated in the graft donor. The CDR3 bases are TGTGCCAGCTCACCGGGACTAGTCTCCTACGAGCAGTACTTC. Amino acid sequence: CASSPGLVSYEQYF.